This T cell receptor (beta chain) was recovered during a study of T cell responses to AZD1222 COVID-19 vaccine. Of note for this clone: Its antigen is unidentified.

Sequenced by immunoSEQ multiplex PCR; TCRdb stores in-frame clones only, minus some. This sample has some 94,000 clones, with approximately 89% found just once. Germline V lookup: CDR1 SGHNT, CDR2 YYREEE (reference sequence). The junction had 8 bases not matched to a gene; V was cut back by 3 bases and J by 2 bases. CDR3 length equals 18 residues. Study-wide results and limits: Most donors were white British and more were female, and clonal diversity was possibly underestimated. Vaccine-associated CD4 TCRs spanned spike, dominant at 160-218 and 743-854. Only a handful of people who got AZD1222 tested seropositive at baseline.

The clonotype originates from an adult who received the AZD1222 COVID-19 vaccine. This chain links TRBV5-4 with TRBJ2-3; 14 nucleotides align to TRBD2. This material consisted of peripheral blood, taken 28 days after the second AZD1222 dose. The CDR3 nucleotides are TGTGCCAGCAGCTCTCCCGGGACTAGCGGGGGCACCACAGATACGCAGTATTTT. Residues: CASSSPGTSGGTTDTQYF.